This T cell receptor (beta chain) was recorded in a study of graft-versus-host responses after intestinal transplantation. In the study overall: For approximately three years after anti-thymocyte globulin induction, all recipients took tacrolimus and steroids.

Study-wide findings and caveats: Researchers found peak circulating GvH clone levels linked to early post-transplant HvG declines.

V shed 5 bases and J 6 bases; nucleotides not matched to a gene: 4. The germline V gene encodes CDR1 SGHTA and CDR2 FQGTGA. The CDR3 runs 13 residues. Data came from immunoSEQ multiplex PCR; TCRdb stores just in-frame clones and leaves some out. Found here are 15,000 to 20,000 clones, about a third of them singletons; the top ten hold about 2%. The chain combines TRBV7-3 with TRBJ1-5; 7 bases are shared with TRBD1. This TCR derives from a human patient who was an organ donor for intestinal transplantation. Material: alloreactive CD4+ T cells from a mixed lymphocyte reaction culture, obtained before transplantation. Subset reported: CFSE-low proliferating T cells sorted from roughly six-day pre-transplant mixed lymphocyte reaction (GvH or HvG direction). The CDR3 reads CASSLYRGQPQHF. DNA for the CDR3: TGTGCCAGCAGCCTTTACAGGGGTCAGCCCCAGCATTTT.